Listed below are T cell receptor beta chains from one sample, sequenced in a study of T cell responses to AZD1222 COVID-19 vaccine. The method was immunoSEQ multiplex PCR; TCRdb's version includes in-frame clones alone and lacks a portion of them. The sample carries 75,000 to 90,000 clones, 70% to 90% recorded once. The material was peripheral blood, obtained 28 days after the second AZD1222 dose. The receptors come from an adult who received the AZD1222 COVID-19 vaccine. The CDR3 runs from the conserved cysteine through the conserved F or W. D genes are given only for firm matches. Rows give clone size only sometimes, using once, few, many, or a class for an expanded clone.

NA	TRBV7-9	NA	TRBJ2-7	TGTGCCAGCAGCTCAAGATTTGGGAGTTCCTCCTACGAGCAGTACTTC	CASSSRFGSSSYEQYF
NA	TRBV7-9	NA	TRBJ1-6	TGTGCCAGCAGCCAGGCTGTGCTGATTTCACCCCTCCACTTT	CASSQAVLISPLHF
TRBD1	TRBV30	NA	TRBJ2-1	TGTGCCTGGAGTGAGGGGGCAGGTGAGCAGTTCTTC	CAWSEGAGEQFF
NA	TRBV11-2	NA	TRBJ2-1	TGTGCCAGCAGCTCAGGAGTCTACAATGAGCAGTTCTTC	CASSSGVYNEQFF
NA	TRBV5-4	NA	TRBJ2-1	TGTGCCAGCAGCTTGGTCGGAGGGGGTGATGAGCAGTTCTTC	CASSLVGGGDEQFF
TRBD2	TRBV18	NA	TRBJ2-7	TGTGCCAGCTCACCTGACCTGCGGACTAGCAACGAGCAGTACTTC	CASSPDLRTSNEQYF
TRBD2	TRBV20-1	once	TRBJ2-3	TGCAGTGCTAGTGGACTAGCGGGAGTTGTAGATACGCAGTATTTT	CSASGLAGVVDTQYF
NA	TRBV5-4	few	TRBJ2-3	TGTGCCAGCCCCCCTCTAGCGATAAATTTAACAGATACGCAGTATTTT	CASPPLAINLTDTQYF
NA	TRBV12-2	NA	TRBJ2-4	TGTGCAAGTCGCTTAAAGGGGCGGGGATGGGCCAAAAACATTCAGTACTTC	CASRLKGRGWAKNIQYF
TRBD1	TRBV4-1	once	TRBJ1-2	TGCGCCAGCAGCCAAATAAACCCCCGAACAGGGGATTTAAACTATGGCTACACCTTC	CASSQINPRTGDLNYGYTF
NA	TRBV11-3	NA	TRBJ2-5	TGTGCCAGCAGCTTTGGCGGCCAAGAGACCCAGTACTTC	CASSFGGQETQYF
TRBD1	TRBV18	NA	TRBJ1-1	TGTGCCAGCTCACCTAATACAGGGGAGACTGAAGCTTTCTTT	CASSPNTGETEAFF
NA	TRBV5-6	NA	TRBJ2-2	TGTGCCAGCAGCAGGGGAACCGGGGAGCTGTTTTTT	CASSRGTGELFF
NA	TRBV15	NA	TRBJ2-5	TGTGCCACCAGCAGCCCGGGTCTCAAAGGGGAAGAGACCCAGTACTTC	CATSSPGLKGEETQYF
NA	TRBV3-1/TRBV3-2	NA	TRBJ1-1	TGTGCCAGCAGCCAAGGTCAGCGGGAAGCTTTCTTT	CASSQGQREAFF
NA	TRBV7-9	NA	TRBJ1-1	TGTGCCAGCAGCCAAGGGCTAACTGAAGCTTTCTTT	CASSQGLTEAFF
NA	TRBV7-3	NA	TRBJ2-1	TGTGCCAGCAGCTTAAGGAATGAGCAGTTCTTC	CASSLRNEQFF
NA	TRBV7-2	NA	TRBJ2-7	TGTGCCAGCAGCTTAGCACCTCTGGCGCGGAGCTCCTACGAGCAGTACTTC	CASSLAPLARSSYEQYF
NA	TRBV9	NA	TRBJ1-1	TGTGCCAGCAGCGTAGGGCCTAAGGCGGAAGCTTTCTTT	CASSVGPKAEAFF
NA	TRBV7-2	NA	TRBJ1-1	TGTGCCAGCAGCATACCCCGGGGGGCGGTTACTGAAGCTTTCTTT	CASSIPRGAVTEAFF
TRBD1	TRBV5-5	NA	TRBJ1-2	TGTGCCAGCAGCGCGGGCGAGGGGGCGATGGGCTACACCTTC	CASSAGEGAMGYTF
TRBD2	TRBV11-1	NA	TRBJ2-3	TGTGCCAGCAGCCCATGGGGGGGGACAGATACGCAGTATTTT	CASSPWGGTDTQYF
NA	TRBV28	NA	TRBJ1-5	TGTGCCAGCAGTTCACGTCAGCCCCAGCATTTT	CASSSRQPQHF
TRBD1	TRBV30	NA	TRBJ1-5	TGTGCCTGGAGTTCGGGGACAGGGGGACGGAGCAATCAGCCCCAGCATTTT	CAWSSGTGGRSNQPQHF
NA	TRBV6-1	NA	TRBJ2-2	TGTGCCAGCAGTGAGGCTAGCGCCGGGGAGCTGTTTTTT	CASSEASAGELFF
TRBD1	TRBV19	NA	TRBJ1-6	TGTGCCAGCCGCGGGACAGACTATAATTCACCCCTCCACTTT	CASRGTDYNSPLHF
TRBD1	TRBV4-2	NA	TRBJ1-1	TGTGCCAGCAGCAAGAACTTACAGGGGACTGAAGCTTTCTTT	CASSKNLQGTEAFF
NA	TRBV7-6	NA	TRBJ2-1	TGTGCCAGCAGCTTAGAACCGGCAGCATACAATGAGCAGTTCTTC	CASSLEPAAYNEQFF
TRBD1	TRBV2	NA	TRBJ2-3	TGTGCCAGCAGACCGACAGGGTTATCGGATACGCAGTATTTT	CASRPTGLSDTQYF
NA	TRBV7-2	NA	TRBJ2-5	TGTGCCAGCAGCTTACAGGGGGGGTACCAAGAGACCCAGTACTTC	CASSLQGGYQETQYF
NA	TRBV28	once	TRBJ2-6	TGTGCCAGCAGTTCACTTCAGGGAAACTCTGGGGCCAACGTCCTGACTTTC	CASSSLQGNSGANVLTF
TRBD1	TRBV28	NA	TRBJ1-2	TGTGCCAGCAGGACTACAGGGGGCAGTAACTATGGCTACACCTTC	CASRTTGGSNYGYTF
NA	TRBV19	NA	TRBJ2-3	TGTGCCAGTAGTATGGGTTTGGCTCCTTATACGCAGTATTTT	CASSMGLAPYTQYF
NA	TRBV4-1	NA	TRBJ1-5	TGCGCCAGCAGCCAAGAGATTAGGGGATACAATCAGCCCCAGCATTTT	CASSQEIRGYNQPQHF
TRBD1	TRBV30	NA	TRBJ1-2	TGTGCCTGGAAAAAGGGACAGTTGTATGGCTACACCTTC	CAWKKGQLYGYTF
NA	TRBV6-5	NA	TRBJ2-1	TGTGCCAGCAGTTACGGGACCAATTACAATGAGCAGTTCTTC	CASSYGTNYNEQFF
NA	TRBV18	NA	TRBJ1-6	TGTGCCAGCTCCACAGACCGGAGCGGAAATTCACCCCTCCACTTT	CASSTDRSGNSPLHF
NA	TRBV7-9	few	TRBJ2-2	TGTGCCAGCAGCCTTCAGAAGGGGGGCGTGGGGAACACCGGGGAGCTGTTTTTT	CASSLQKGGVGNTGELFF
TRBD1	TRBV10-3	few	TRBJ1-5	TGTGCCATCAGTGACGGGACAGGGAGAAATCAGCCCCAGCATTTT	CAISDGTGRNQPQHF
NA	TRBV28	NA	TRBJ2-1	TGTGCCAGCAGCCACCTGATCTCCTACAATGAGCAGTTCTTC	CASSHLISYNEQFF
NA	TRBV5-6	few	TRBJ2-7	TGTGCCAGCAGCTTGCTTGACACGTATACCTCCTACGAGCAGTACTTC	CASSLLDTYTSYEQYF
TRBD2	TRBV29-1	NA	TRBJ2-1	TGCAGCGTTGACTTAGACAGGGGGCTAGCGGGAGGGAACAATGAGCAGTTCTTC	CSVDLDRGLAGGNNEQFF
NA	TRBV9	NA	TRBJ1-1	TGTGCCAGCAGCGTAGGGGGTCTTGGGACGACTGAAGCTTTCTTT	CASSVGGLGTTEAFF
TRBD1	TRBV3-1/TRBV3-2	NA	TRBJ1-4	TGTGCCAGCAGCCAGGCAGACAGGGCAGGCGAAAAACTGTTTTTT	CASSQADRAGEKLFF
NA	TRBV19	NA	TRBJ2-2	TGTGCCAGTAGTAACGATTGGAACGGGGAGCTGTTTTTT	CASSNDWNGELFF
NA	TRBV28	once	TRBJ2-5	TGTGCCAGCAGTTTGGTACTAGGATTAGGGACCCAGTACTTC	CASSLVLGLGTQYF
NA	TRBV28	NA	TRBJ1-4	TGTGCCAGCAACAATGGCGAAAAACTGTTTTTT	CASNNGEKLFF
NA	TRBV27	NA	TRBJ2-5	TGTGCCAGCAGTTTTAGGCCCGGGCAAGAGACCCAGTACTTC	CASSFRPGQETQYF
TRBD1	TRBV7-2	NA	TRBJ2-3	TGTGCCAGCACGGGACAGCCTTTGGGAGCCCGATCCTCAACGCAGTATTTT	CASTGQPLGARSSTQYF
NA	TRBV3-1/TRBV3-2	NA	TRBJ1-5	TGTGCCAGCAGCCAAGGACGGACCAATCAGCCCCAGCATTTT	CASSQGRTNQPQHF
TRBD2	TRBV7-9	NA	TRBJ2-7	TGTGCCAGCAGCTGGACTAGCGGGAGCGTCGACGAGCAGTACTTC	CASSWTSGSVDEQYF
NA	TRBV3-1/TRBV3-2	NA	TRBJ2-7	TGTGCCAGCAGCCCCTCGGGAGTCCTCTCCTACGAGCAGTACTTC	CASSPSGVLSYEQYF
NA	TRBV6-1	NA	TRBJ1-5	TGTGCCAGCAGTGAACTGGCAGGCAATCAGCCCCAGCATTTT	CASSELAGNQPQHF
NA	TRBV6-4	NA	TRBJ2-1	TGTGCCAGCAGTGTTGGTGGGAGTCCGTGGAATGAGCAGTTCTTC	CASSVGGSPWNEQFF
TRBD1	TRBV27	NA	TRBJ2-3	TGTGCCACCGGGACAGGGGGAGGGACAGATACGCAGTATTTT	CATGTGGGTDTQYF